This entry concerns a single T cell receptor (beta chain). Its antigen is currently not known. One base away there is no much larger clone; base qualities are not given. TCRbeta CDR3 regions were amplified from genomic DNA using the immunoSEQ Assay, a bias-controlled multiplex PCR. Per the source publication's procedure: Nucleated cell counts per sample were estimated from amplification of reference gene primers within the assay. To quantify the absolute abundance of each unique TCRbeta CDR3 rearrangement, sequence reads were collapsed and filtered. Productive Simpson clonality was computed per sample as the square root of Simpson's diversity index over productive rearrangements. Entries here come from immuneACCESS through TCRdb and include only in-frame sequences with V and J called. Some clones fail to appear in such tables; in the studies checked, an unresolved V gene covers under half of the shortfall, and the cause of the remainder is unknown. The DNA gave D and trimming, while V, J and clone size come from that table. The sample yields 40,000 to 55,000 clones; about 90% were counted once. The ten largest make up under 8.5% of the sample.

The CDR3 covers 15 residues, taking in both the cysteine and the phenylalanine. Of the read, only the CDR3 DNA is kept; its 45 bases are in frame from base 1. For CDR1 and CDR2, the germline V gene (reference sequence) lists MNHNY and SVGAGI. The germline V end is reduced by 5 bases and the J end by 3 bases; junction bases left unmatched: 8. This sample was taken from a study of blood T cell repertoires in COVID-19 (dated by TCRdb to about 2020). Looking at the study overall: Collaborator samples came from the United States, Italy and Spain and covered acute and convalescent phases of COVID-19. The samples were drawn from two sources: the first 160 participants of the ongoing ImmuneRACE study, and 950 to 1,500 subjects contributed by 6 global collaborators. The repertoires were released in a freely available public database meant as a resource for research on the immune response to SARS-CoV-2. Nearly every sample came with metadata listing a de-identified subject ID, COVID-19 status, age in years and sex. Where available, HLA class I and class II types were obtained from metadata supplied by the sample provider rather than from assay-based typing. The dataset comprised deeply sampled blood TCRbeta repertoires from subjects exposed to, actively infected with, or recovered from COVID-19. The material from the prospective study consisted of cDNA or gDNA derived from T cells, B-cell-depleted T cells, or PBMCs.

What the work shows at the level of the full study, not this receptor alone: The quantity of clinical and demographic metadata differed by source and by participant and was supplied without curation.

Collaborating institutions collected whole blood in K2EDTA tubes following their own protocols. For TCRbeta analysis, collaborators shipped samples in one of three forms: frozen whole blood, isolated PBMCs, or DNA extracted from either of those sample types. Sequenced material: peripheral blood. The sequence is built from TRBV6-6 and TRBJ1-1; the junction holds 8 bases that match TRBD1. This sequence was found in a man in his sixties or seventies with active COVID-19. This receptor carries the CDR3 CASSTDRGRDTEAFF. The nucleotide sequence reads as follows: TGTGCCAGCAGTACCGACAGGGGCCGCGACACTGAAGCTTTCTTT.